Listed here is a single T cell receptor (beta chain). What it recognizes is unknown. The treatment: 15 to 20 received Ad26.COV2.S at low or high dose, single or two shots; several received placebo; per-sample allocation not given. Collection of samples fell on day 63 after the first vaccine or placebo injection. An adult of 18-55 years in Boston served as donor. In the vaccine, an Ad26 vector expressed the SARS-CoV-2 spike of the Wuhan strain. The data belong to a study of Ad26.COV2.S vaccination and SARS-CoV-2 variants. Study-wide background: Ad26.COV2.S was injected intramuscularly once or twice, 56 days apart. General study points: Vaccinated and placebo-treated recipients had similar non-spike TCR breadth.

Produced via immunoSEQ multiplex PCR; TCRdb's table is partial and in-frame only. This table has 350,000 to 500,000 clones, 90% appearing once. The CDR3 spans 17 residues. Germline V gene lookup returns CDR1 SGHNT and CDR2 YYREEE (reference sequence). V shed 4 bases and J shed 0 bases, with 20 bases lying between them. This clonotype originated in a person between 18 and 65 years old who received the Ad26.COV2.S COVID-19 vaccine or a placebo. Sequencing was performed on peripheral blood, taken in a trial of Ad26.COV2.S vaccine versus placebo. The chain joins TRBV5-4 to TRBJ2-7; tentatively, D is TRBD1 or TRBD2 (5 bases each). The CDR3 DNA follows: TGTGCCAGCAGCCTACTAACGGGGACCCACGGCTCCTACGAGCAGTACTTC. This sequence encodes CASSLLTGTHGSYEQYF.